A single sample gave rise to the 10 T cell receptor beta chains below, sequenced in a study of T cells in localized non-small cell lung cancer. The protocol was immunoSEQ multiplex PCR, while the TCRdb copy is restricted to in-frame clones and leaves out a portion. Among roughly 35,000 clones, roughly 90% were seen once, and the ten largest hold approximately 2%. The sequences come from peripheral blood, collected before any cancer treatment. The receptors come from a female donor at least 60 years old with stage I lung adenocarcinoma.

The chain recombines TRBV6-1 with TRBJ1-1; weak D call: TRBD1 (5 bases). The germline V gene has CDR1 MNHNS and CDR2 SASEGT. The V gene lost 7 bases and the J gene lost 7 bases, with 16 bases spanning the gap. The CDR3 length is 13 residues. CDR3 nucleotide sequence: TGTGCCAGCACCGAGGGGTTAGTGGGTGAAGCTTTCTTT. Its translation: CASTEGLVGEAFF.

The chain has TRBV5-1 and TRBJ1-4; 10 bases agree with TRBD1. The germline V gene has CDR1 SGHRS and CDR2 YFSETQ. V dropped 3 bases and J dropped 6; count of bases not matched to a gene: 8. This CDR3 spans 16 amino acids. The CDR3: CASSYLSGTGDEKLFF. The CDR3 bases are TGCGCCAGCAGCTACCTTTCCGGGACAGGGGATGAAAAACTGTTTTTT.

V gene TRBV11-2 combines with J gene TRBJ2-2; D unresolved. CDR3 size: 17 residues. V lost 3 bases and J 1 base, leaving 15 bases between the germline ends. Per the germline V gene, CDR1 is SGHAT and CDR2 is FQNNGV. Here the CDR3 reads CASSFGRRGRNTGELFF. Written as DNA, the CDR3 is TGTGCCAGCAGCTTCGGTCGTCGCGGACGGAACACCGGGGAGCTGTTTTTT. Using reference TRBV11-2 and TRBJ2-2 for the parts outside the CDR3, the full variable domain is EAGVAQSPRYKIIEKRQSVAFWCNPISGHATLYWYQQILGQGPKLLIQFQNNGVVDDSQLPKDRFSAERLKGVDSTLKIQPAKLEDSAVYLCASSFGRRGRNTGELFFGEGSRLTVL.

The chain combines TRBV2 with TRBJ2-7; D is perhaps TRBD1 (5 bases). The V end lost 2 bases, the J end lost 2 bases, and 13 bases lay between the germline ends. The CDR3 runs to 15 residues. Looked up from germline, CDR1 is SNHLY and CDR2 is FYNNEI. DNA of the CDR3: TGTGCCAGCAGTGAAAACGATGACAGCCCCTACGAGCAGTACTTC. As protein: CASSENDDSPYEQYF.

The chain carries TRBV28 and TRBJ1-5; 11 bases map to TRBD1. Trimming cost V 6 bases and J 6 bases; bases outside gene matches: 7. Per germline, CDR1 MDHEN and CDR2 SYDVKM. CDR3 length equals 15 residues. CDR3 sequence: CASSLDRGRVQPQHF. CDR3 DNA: TGTGCCAGCAGCTTGGACAGGGGGCGCGTTCAGCCCCAGCATTTT.

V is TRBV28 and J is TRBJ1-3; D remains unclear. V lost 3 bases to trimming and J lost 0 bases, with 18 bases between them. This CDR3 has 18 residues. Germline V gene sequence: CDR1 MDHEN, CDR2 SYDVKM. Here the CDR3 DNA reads TGTGCCAGCAGTTTCCTACAACCGGGGATCCTCTCTGGAAACACCATATATTTT. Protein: CASSFLQPGILSGNTIYF.

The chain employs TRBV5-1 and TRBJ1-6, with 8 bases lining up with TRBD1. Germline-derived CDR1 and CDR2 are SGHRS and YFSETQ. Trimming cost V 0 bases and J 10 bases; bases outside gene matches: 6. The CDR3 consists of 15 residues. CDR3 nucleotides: TGCGCCAGCAGCTTGGCCTGGACAGGGCTGTCACCCCTCCACTTT. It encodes CASSLAWTGLSPLHF. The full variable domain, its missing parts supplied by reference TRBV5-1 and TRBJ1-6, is KAGVTQTPRYLIKTRGQQVTLSCSPISGHRSVSWYQQTPGQGLQFLFEYFSETQRNKGNFPGRFSGRQFSNSRSEMNVSTLELGDSALYLCASSLAWTGLSPLHFGNGTRLTVT.

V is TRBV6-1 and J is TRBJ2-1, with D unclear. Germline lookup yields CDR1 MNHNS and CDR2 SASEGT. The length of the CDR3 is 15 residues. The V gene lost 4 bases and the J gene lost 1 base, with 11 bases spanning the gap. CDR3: CASSAIMGSYNEQFF. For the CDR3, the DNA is TGTGCCAGCAGTGCTATCATGGGGTCCTACAATGAGCAGTTCTTC.

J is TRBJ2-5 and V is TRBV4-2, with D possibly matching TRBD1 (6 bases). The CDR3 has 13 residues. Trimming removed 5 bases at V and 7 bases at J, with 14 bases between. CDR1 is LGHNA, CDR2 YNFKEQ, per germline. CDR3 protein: CASSLDVRGTQYF. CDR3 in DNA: TGTGCCAGCAGCTTAGATGTCAGGGGGACCCAGTACTTC.

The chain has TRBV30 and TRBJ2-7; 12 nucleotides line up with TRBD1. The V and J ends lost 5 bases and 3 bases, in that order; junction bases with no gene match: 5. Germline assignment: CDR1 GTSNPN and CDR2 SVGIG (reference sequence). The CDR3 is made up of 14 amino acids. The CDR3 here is CAWAGTGGYYEQYF. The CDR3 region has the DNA TGTGCCTGGGCTGGGACAGGGGGCTACTACGAGCAGTACTTC. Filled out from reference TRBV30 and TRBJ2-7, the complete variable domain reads SQTIHQWPATLVQPVGSPLSLECTVEGTSNPNLYWYRQAAGRGLQLLFYSVGIGQISSEVPQNLSASRPQDRQFILSSKKLLLSDSGFYLCAWAGTGGYYEQYFGPGTRLTVT.